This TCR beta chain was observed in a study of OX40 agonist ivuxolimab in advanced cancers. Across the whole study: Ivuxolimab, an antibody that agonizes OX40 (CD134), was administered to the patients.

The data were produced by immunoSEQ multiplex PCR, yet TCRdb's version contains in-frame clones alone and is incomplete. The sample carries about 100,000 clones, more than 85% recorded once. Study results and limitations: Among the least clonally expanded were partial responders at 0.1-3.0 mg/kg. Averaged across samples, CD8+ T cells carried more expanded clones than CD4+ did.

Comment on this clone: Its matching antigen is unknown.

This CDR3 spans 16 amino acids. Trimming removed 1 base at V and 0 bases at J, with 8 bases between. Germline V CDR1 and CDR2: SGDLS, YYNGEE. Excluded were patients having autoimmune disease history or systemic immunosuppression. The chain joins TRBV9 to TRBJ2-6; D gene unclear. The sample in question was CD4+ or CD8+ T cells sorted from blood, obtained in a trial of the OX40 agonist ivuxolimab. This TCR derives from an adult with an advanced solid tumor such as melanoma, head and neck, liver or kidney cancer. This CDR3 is CASSVLSSSGANVLTF. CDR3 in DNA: TGTGCCAGCAGCGTATTGAGCAGCTCTGGGGCCAACGTCCTGACTTTC. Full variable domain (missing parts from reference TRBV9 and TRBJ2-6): DSGVTQTPKHLITATGQRVTLRCSPRSGDLSVYWYQQSLDQGLQFLIQYYNGEERAKGNILERFSAQQFPDLHSELNLSSLELGDSALYFCASSVLSSSGANVLTFGAGSRLTVL.